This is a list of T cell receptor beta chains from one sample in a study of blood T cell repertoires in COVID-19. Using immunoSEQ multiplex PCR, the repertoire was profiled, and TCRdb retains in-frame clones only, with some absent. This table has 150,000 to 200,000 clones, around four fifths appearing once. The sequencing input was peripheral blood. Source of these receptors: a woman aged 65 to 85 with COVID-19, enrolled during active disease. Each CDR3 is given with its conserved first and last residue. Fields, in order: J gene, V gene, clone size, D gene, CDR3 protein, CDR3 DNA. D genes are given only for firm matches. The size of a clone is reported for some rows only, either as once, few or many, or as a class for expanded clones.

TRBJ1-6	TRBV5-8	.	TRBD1	CASSRSDGQGWSPLHF	TGTGCCAGCAGCAGGAGCGATGGACAGGGCTGGTCACCCCTCCACTTT
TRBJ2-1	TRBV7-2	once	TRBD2	CASSQAGGRGNEQFF	TGTGCCAGCAGCCAAGCGGGGGGAAGGGGCAATGAGCAGTTCTTC
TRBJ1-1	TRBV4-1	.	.	CASSQDEVTGTEAFF	TGCGCCAGCAGCCAAGATGAAGTAACGGGCACTGAAGCTTTCTTT
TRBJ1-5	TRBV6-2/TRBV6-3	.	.	CASSYSSRVSNQPQHF	TGTGCCAGCAGTTACTCGAGCAGGGTTAGCAATCAGCCCCAGCATTTT
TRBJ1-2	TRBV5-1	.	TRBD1	CASSLGQGIGYTF	TGCGCCAGCAGCTTGGGACAGGGAATCGGCTACACCTTC
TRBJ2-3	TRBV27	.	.	CASTTQGNTDTQYF	TGTGCCAGCACCACGCAGGGGAACACAGATACGCAGTATTTT
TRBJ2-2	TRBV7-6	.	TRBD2	CASSLGGRANTGELFF	TGTGCCAGCAGCTTAGGAGGGAGGGCCAACACCGGGGAGCTGTTTTTT
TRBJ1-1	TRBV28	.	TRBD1	CASRPQGLGAFF	TGTGCCAGCAGACCACAGGGGCTGGGGGCTTTCTTT
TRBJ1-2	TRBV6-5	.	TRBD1	CASKPPGQGDYGYTF	TGTGCCAGCAAGCCCCCGGGACAGGGGGACTATGGCTACACCTTC
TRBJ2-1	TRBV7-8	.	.	CASSWRGTSYNEQFF	TGTGCCAGCAGCTGGCGGGGAACTTCCTACAATGAGCAGTTCTTC
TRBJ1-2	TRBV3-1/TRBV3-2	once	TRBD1	CASSHLEGTVTANYGYTF	TGTGCCAGCAGCCACCTAGAGGGGACAGTGACAGCTAACTATGGCTACACCTTC
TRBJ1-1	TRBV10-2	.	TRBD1	CASSPNRGRAENTEAFF	TGCGCCAGCAGCCCAAACAGGGGTCGAGCCGAGAACACTGAAGCTTTCTTT
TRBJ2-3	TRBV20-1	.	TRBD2	CSASGGGQRTSTDTQYF	TGCAGTGCTAGTGGCGGGGGGCAGAGGACTAGCACAGATACGCAGTATTTT
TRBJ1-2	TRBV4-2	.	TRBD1	CASSQDLVRGQRGYTF	TGTGCCAGCAGCCAAGATTTGGTAAGGGGGCAGCGTGGCTACACCTTC
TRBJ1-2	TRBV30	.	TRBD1	CAWKRTGAGYGYTF	TGTGCCTGGAAGAGGACAGGGGCAGGCTATGGCTACACCTTC
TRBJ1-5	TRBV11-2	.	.	CASSSFRDQPQHF	TGTGCCAGCAGCTCTTTCAGGGATCAGCCCCAGCATTTT
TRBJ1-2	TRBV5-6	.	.	CASSLRGGDYGYTF	TGTGCCAGCAGCTTGAGGGGTGGTGACTATGGCTACACCTTC
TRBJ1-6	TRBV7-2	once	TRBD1	CASSTRSGTGVSSPLHF	TGTGCCAGCAGCACTCGCTCCGGGACAGGGGTGAGTTCACCCCTCCACTTT
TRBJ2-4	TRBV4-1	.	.	CASSQEGVGGGSYIQYF	TGCGCCAGCAGCCAAGAGGGGGTTGGTGGAGGGAGTTACATTCAGTACTTC
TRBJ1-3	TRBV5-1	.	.	CASSLDGGLRGNTIYF	TGCGCCAGCAGCTTGGATGGGGGGTTACGTGGAAACACCATATATTTT
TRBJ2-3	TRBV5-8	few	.	CASRLGDTRKTDTQYF	TGTGCCAGCAGACTGGGGGACACCCGGAAGACAGATACGCAGTATTTT
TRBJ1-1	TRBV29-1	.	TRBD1	CSVSPPSSAGGVGRTEAFF	TGCAGCGTTTCCCCCCCCTCGTCCGCAGGGGGCGTCGGACGCACTGAAGCTTTCTTT
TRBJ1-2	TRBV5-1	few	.	CASSSGQEVNGYTF	TGCGCCAGCAGCTCCGGCCAGGAGGTAAATGGCTACACCTTC
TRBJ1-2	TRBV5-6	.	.	CASSLSGATYGYTF	TGTGCCAGCAGCCTGTCAGGGGCGACCTATGGCTACACCTTC
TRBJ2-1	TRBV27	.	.	CASSLGGYNEQFF	TGTGCCAGCAGTTTAGGGGGGTACAATGAGCAGTTCTTC
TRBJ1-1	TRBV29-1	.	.	CSVDWGGRTEAFF	TGCAGCGTTGACTGGGGGGGGAGAACTGAAGCTTTCTTT
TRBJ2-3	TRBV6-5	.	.	CASSYSRGSSDTQYF	TGTGCCAGCAGTTACTCACGGGGTTCGTCGGATACGCAGTATTTT
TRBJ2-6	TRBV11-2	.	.	CASSFSRSGANVLTF	TGTGCCAGCAGCTTCTCGCGCTCTGGGGCCAACGTCCTGACTTTC
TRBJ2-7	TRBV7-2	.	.	CASSFPRGEQYF	TGTGCCAGCAGCTTCCCTAGGGGCGAGCAGTACTTC
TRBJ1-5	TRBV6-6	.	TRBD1	CASKLETGESSQPQHF	TGTGCCAGCAAGCTAGAGACAGGGGAGAGCAGCCAGCCCCAGCATTTT
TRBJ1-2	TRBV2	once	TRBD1	CASRALTGGGDGYTF	TGTGCCAGCCGCGCCTTGACAGGGGGTGGGGATGGCTACACCTTC
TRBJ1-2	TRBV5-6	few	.	CASTPPGGLGSGYTF	TGTGCCAGCACCCCACCCGGGGGTTTAGGGAGCGGCTACACCTTC
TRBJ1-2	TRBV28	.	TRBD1	CASSEDMGQGFYGYTF	TGTGCCAGCAGTGAAGATATGGGACAGGGCTTTTACGGCTACACCTTC
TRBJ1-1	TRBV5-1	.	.	CASSPDMNTEAFF	TGCGCCAGCAGCCCAGACATGAACACTGAAGCTTTCTTT
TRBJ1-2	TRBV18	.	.	CASSPPAGRYGYTF	TGTGCCAGCTCACCACCGGCAGGGCGGTATGGCTACACCTTC
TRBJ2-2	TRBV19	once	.	CASRYSGEFYAGELFF	TGTGCCAGCCGCTACTCGGGGGAATTTTACGCCGGGGAGCTGTTTTTT
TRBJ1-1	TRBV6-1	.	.	CASSDGGLGTEAFF	TGTGCCAGCAGTGACGGAGGGCTTGGCACTGAAGCTTTCTTT